This T cell receptor (beta chain) was observed in a study of early T cells in non-severe SARS-CoV-2 infection. Study details: Sequencing targeted bulk RNA from unsorted whole blood, leaving chains unpaired. Whole-study findings and limits: Database matching using VDJdb favored anti-spike CD8 responses, with private and CD4 specificities left missing.

Each CDR3 protein is one row after TCRdb ran MiXCR on the 5' RACE reads. In the table there are tens of thousands of distinct CDR3 sequences, approximately 13% of which are singletons. This clonotype came up a few times. Its antigen remains unknown. This receptor was identified in an adult who was a healthcare worker with PCR-confirmed SARS-CoV-2 infection or an uninfected control (not recorded which). The source material was whole blood.

CDR3 sequence (DNA): TGTGCCAGCAGCTTGCCAGGGGGAGATGAAAAACTGTTTTTT. This encodes CASSLPGGDEKLFF. The chain couples TRBV5-4 to TRBJ1-4; 7 nucleotides align to TRBD1. V lost 1 base to trimming and J lost 6 bases; unmatched junction nucleotides: 3. CDR1 is SGHNT, CDR2 YYREEE, per germline (reference sequence). The CDR3 contains 14 residues. The entire variable domain, with the rest obtained from reference TRBV5-4 and TRBJ1-4, is as follows: ETGVTQSPTHLIKTRGQQVTLRCSSQSGHNTVSWYQQALGQGPQFIFQYYREEENGRGNFPPRFSGLQFPNYSSELNVNALELDDSALYLCASSLPGGDEKLFFGSGTQLSVL.